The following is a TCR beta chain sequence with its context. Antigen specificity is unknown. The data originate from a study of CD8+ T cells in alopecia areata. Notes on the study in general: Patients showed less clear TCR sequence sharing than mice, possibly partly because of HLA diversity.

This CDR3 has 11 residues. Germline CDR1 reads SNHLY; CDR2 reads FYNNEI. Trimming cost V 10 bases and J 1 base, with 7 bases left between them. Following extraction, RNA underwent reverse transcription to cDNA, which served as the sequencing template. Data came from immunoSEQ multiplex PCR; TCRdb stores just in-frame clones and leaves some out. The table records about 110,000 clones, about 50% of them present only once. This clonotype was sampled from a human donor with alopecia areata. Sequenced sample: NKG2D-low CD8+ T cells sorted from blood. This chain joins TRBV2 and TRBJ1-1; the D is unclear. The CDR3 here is CATLRNTEAFF. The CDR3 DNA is TGTGCCACCTTACGGAACACTGAAGCTTTCTTT.